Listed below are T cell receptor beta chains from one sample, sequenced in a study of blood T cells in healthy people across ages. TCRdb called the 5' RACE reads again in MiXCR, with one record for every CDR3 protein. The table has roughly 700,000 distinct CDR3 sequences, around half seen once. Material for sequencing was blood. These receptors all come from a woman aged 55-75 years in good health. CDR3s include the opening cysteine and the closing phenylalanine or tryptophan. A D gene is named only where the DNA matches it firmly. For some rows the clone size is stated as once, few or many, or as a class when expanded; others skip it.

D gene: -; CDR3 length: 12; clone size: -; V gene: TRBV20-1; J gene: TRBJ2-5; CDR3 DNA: TGCAGGGCCGGGGCTCCTACCACGGAACAGTACTTC; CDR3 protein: CRAGAPTTEQYF
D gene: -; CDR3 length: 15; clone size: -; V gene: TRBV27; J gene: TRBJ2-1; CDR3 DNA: TGTGCCAGCAGATTCGGGGCAGCGGCCTACAATGAGCAGTTCTTC; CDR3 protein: CASRFGAAAYNEQFF
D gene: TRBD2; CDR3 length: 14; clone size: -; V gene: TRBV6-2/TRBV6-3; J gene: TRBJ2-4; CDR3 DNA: TGTGCCAGCAGTTACGCCGGGAGGGGGAACATTCAGTACTTC; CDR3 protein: CASSYAGRGNIQYF
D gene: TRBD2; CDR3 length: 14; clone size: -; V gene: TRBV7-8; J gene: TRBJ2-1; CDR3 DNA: TGTGCCAGCAGCTGGGGGGGGACCCGCAATGAGCAGTTCTTC; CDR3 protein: CASSWGGTRNEQFF
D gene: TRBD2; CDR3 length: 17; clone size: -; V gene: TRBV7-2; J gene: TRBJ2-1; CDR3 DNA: TGTGCCAGCAGCTTAGTCAGCGGGGGCCTCTCCTGCAATGAGCAGTTCTTC; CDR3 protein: CASSLVSGGLSCNEQFF
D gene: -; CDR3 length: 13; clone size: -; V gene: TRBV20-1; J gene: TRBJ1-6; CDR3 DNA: TGCAGTGCTAGCTCTGGGGGAAATCCACCCCTCCACTTT; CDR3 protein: CSASSGGNPPLHF
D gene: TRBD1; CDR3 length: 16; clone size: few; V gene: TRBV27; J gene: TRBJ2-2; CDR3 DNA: TGTGCCAGCAGTTTACTCCCGGGACAGGGAGGCGGGGAGCTGTTTTTT; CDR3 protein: CASSLLPGQGGGELFF
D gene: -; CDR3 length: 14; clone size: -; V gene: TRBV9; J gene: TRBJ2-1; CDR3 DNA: TGTGCCAGCAGCGCGGGACCACGGGCAGGAGAGCAGTTCTTC; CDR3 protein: CASSAGPRAGEQFF
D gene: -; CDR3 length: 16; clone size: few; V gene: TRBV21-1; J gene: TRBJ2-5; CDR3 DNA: TGTGCCATCCAATTAGCGGGGTCAAGAGGAGGGGAGACCCAGTACTTC; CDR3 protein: CAIQLAGSRGGETQYF
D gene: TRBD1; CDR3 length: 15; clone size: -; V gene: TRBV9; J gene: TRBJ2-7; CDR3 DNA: TGTGCCAGCAGCGTAGATCCCCGGACAGGCGTCGAGCAGTACTTC; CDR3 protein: CASSVDPRTGVEQYF
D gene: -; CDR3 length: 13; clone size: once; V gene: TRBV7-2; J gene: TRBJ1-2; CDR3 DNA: TGTGCCAGCAGCTCCGTTCTGAGCGGAGGCTACACCTTC; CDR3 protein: CASSSVLSGGYTF
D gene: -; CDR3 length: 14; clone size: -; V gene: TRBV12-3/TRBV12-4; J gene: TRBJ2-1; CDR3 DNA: TGTGCCAGCAGTTTCCCCACGGGAGATGTTGAGCAGTTCTTC; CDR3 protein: CASSFPTGDVEQFF
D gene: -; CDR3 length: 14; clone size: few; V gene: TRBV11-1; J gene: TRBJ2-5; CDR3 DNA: TGTGCCAGCAGCGTAGCTCGGTACCAAGAGACCCAGTACTTC; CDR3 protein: CASSVARYQETQYF
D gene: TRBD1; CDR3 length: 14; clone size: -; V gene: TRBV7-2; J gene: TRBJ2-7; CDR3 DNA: TGTGCCAGCAGCTTATCCGGGACAGCGTACGAGCAGTACTTC; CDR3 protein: CASSLSGTAYEQYF
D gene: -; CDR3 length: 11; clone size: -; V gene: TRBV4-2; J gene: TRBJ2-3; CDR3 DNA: TGTGCCAGCAGGTCTCCTTTTACGCAGTATTTT; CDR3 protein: CASRSPFTQYF
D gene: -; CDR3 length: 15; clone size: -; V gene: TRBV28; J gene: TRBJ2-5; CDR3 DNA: TGTGCCAGCAGCCCCCCGGGACTCACCGAAGAGACCCAGTACTTC; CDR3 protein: CASSPPGLTEETQYF